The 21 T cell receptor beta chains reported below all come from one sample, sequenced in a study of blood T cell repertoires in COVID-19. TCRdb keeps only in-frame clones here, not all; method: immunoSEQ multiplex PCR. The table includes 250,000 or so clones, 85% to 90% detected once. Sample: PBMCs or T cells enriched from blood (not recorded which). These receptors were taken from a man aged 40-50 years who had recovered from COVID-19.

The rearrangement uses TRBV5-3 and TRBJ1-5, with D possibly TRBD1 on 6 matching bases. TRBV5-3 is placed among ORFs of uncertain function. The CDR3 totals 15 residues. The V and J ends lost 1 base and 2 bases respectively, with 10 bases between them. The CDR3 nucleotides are TGTGCCAGAAGCTTGTCGGGGGGCGGCAATCAGCCCCAGCATTTT. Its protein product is CARSLSGGGNQPQHF.

The DNA for the CDR3 is TGTGCCTGGAGTCAGCTCGGGGGGAATGAAAAACTGTTTTTT. It translates to CAWSQLGGNEKLFF. The chain links TRBV30 to TRBJ1-4, with D perhaps matching TRBD1 (5 bases). Trimming removed 2 bases at V and 5 bases at J, with 12 bases between. Germline V gene sequence: CDR1 GTSNPN, CDR2 SVGIG (reference sequence). The CDR3 loop spans 14 amino acids.

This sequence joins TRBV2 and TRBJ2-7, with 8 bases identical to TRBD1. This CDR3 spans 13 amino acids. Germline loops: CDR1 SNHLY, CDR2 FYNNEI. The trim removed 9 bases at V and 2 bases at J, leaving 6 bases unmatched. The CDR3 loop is CASKGQAPYEQYF. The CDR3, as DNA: TGTGCCAGTAAGGGACAGGCCCCCTACGAGCAGTACTTC. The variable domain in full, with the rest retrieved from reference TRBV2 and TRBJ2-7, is EPEVTQTPSHQVTQMGQEVILRCVPISNHLYFYWYRQILGQKVEFLVSFYNNEISEKSEIFDDQFSVERPDGSNFTLKIRSTKLEDSAMYFCASKGQAPYEQYFGPGTRLTVT.

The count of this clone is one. The CDR3 DNA sequence: TGTGCCAGCAGCCAAGCCTCTATAGCGGGGGGGCGGGAGACCCAGTACTTC. Translation: CASSQASIAGGRETQYF. V usage is TRBV4-2 and J usage is TRBJ2-5; 11 nucleotides agree with TRBD2. Germline V gene data show CDR1 as LGHNA and CDR2 as YNFKEQ. The V and J ends lost 1 base and 5 bases, in that order; junction bases with no gene match: 9. The CDR3 totals 17 residues.

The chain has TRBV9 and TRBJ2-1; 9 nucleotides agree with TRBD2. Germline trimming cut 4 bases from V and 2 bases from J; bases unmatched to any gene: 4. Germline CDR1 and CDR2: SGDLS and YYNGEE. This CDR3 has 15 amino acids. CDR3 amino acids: CASSSGGSTYNEQFF. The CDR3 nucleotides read TGTGCCAGCAGCAGCGGGGGGTCCACCTACAATGAGCAGTTCTTC.

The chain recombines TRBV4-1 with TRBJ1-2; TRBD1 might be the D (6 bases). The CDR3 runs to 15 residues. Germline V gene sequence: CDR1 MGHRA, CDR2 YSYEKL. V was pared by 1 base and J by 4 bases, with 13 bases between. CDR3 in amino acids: CASSQGMDRTYGYTF. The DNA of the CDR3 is TGCGCCAGCAGCCAAGGGATGGACAGAACCTATGGCTACACCTTC.

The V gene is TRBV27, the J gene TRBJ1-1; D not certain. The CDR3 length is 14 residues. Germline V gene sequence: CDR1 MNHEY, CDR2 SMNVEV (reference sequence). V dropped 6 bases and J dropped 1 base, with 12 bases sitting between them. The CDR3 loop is CASSYSVWNTEAFF. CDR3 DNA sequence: TGTGCCAGCAGCTACTCGGTGTGGAACACTGAAGCTTTCTTT.

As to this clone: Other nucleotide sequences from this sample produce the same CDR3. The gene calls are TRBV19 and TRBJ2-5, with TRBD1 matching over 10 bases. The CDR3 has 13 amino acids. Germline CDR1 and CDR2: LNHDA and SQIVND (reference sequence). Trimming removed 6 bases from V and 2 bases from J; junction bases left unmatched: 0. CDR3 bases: TGTGCCAGTAGGGACAGGGGGCAAGAGACCCAGTACTTC. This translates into CASRDRGQETQYF.

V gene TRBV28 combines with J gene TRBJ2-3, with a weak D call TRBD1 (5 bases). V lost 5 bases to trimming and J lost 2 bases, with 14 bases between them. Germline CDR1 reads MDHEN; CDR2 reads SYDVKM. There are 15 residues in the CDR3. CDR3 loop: CASSLFQGNTDTQYF. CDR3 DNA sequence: TGTGCCAGCAGTCTCTTCCAGGGTAACACAGATACGCAGTATTTT.

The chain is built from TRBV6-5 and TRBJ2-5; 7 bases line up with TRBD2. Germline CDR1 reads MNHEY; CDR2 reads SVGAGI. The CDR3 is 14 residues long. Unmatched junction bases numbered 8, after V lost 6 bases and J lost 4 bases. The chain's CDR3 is CASSLGDYLETQYF. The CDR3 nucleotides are TGTGCCAGCAGCTTGGGGGACTATCTAGAGACCCAGTACTTC.

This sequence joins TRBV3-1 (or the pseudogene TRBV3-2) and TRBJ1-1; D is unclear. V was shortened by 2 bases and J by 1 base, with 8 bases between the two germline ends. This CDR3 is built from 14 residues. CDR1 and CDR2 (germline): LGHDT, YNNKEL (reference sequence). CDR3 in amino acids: CASSQTPSNTEAFF. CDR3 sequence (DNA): TGTGCCAGCAGCCAAACACCTTCGAACACTGAAGCTTTCTTT.

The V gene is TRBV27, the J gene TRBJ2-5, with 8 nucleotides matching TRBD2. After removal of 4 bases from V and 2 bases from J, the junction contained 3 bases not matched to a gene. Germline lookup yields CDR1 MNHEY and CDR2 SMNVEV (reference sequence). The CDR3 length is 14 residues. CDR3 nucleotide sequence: TGTGCCAGCAGTTGGGGACTAGGGCAAGAGACCCAGTACTTC. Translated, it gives CASSWGLGQETQYF.

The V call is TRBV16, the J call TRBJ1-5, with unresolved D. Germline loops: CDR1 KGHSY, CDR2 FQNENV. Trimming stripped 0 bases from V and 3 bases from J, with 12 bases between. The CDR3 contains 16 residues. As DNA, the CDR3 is TGTGCCAGCAGCCAATCGGAGGGCACTTTCAATCAGCCCCAGCATTTT. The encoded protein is CASSQSEGTFNQPQHF.

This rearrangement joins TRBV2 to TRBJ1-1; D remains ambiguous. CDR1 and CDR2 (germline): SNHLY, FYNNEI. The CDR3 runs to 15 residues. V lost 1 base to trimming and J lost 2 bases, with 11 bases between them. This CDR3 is CASSEGLGVNTEAFF. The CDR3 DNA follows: TGTGCCAGCAGTGAAGGACTGGGAGTTAACACTGAAGCTTTCTTT.

The CDR3 region is CAWNRGASNEQFF. CDR3 nucleotides: TGTGCCTGGAACCGGGGGGCGAGCAATGAGCAGTTCTTC. V and J are TRBV30 and TRBJ2-1; TRBD2 is a possible D gene (7 bases). From germline, CDR1 is GTSNPN and CDR2 SVGIG (reference sequence). The V end lost 4 bases, the J end lost 6 bases, and 13 bases lay between the germline ends. The CDR3 extends over 13 amino acids.

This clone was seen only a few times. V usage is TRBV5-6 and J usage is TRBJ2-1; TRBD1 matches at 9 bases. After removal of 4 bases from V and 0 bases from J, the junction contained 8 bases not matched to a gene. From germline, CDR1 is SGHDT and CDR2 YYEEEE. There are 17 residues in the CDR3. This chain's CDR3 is CASSGGTGMISYNEQFF. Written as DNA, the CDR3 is TGTGCCAGCAGCGGAGGGACAGGGATGATCTCCTACAATGAGCAGTTCTTC.

The CDR3 DNA reads as TGCGCCAGCAGCCCCGGGGTCACCACTAGCACAGATACGCAGTATTTT. Translation gives CASSPGVTTSTDTQYF. J is TRBJ2-3 and V is TRBV5-1; the D gene is possibly TRBD2 (5 bases). V was pared by 4 bases and J by 0 bases, with 15 bases between. Per germline, CDR1 SGHRS and CDR2 YFSETQ. This CDR3 comprises 16 residues. The whole variable domain, remainder taken from reference TRBV5-1 and TRBJ2-3, is KAGVTQTPRYLIKTRGQQVTLSCSPISGHRSVSWYQQTPGQGLQFLFEYFSETQRNKGNFPGRFSGRQFSNSRSEMNVSTLELGDSALYLCASSPGVTTSTDTQYFGPGTRLTVL.

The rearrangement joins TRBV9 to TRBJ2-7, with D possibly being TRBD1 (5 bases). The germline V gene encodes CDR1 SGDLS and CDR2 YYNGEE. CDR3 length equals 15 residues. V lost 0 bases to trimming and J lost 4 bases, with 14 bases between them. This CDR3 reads CASSVGLLDRYEQYF. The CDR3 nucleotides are TGTGCCAGCAGCGTAGGTCTCCTCGACAGATACGAGCAGTACTTC.

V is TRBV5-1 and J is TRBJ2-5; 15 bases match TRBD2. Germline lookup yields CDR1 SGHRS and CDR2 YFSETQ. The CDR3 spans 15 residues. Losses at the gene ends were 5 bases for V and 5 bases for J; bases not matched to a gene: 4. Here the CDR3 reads CASSYGTSGGETQYF. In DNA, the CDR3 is TGCGCCAGCAGTTATGGGACTAGCGGGGGGGAGACCCAGTACTTC.

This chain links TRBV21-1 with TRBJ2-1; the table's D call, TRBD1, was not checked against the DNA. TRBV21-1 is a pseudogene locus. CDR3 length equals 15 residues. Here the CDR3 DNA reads TGTGCCAGCAGCTCCCGACAGGGCCCCTACAATGAGCAGTTCTTC. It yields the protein CASSSRQGPYNEQFF.

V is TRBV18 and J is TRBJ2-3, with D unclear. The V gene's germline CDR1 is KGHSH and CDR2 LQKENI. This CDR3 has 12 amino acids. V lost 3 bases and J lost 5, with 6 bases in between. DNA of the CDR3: TGTGCCAGCTCACCCACGGGAGATACGCAGTATTTT. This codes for CASSPTGDTQYF.